The T cell receptor (beta chain) under discussion was sequenced for a study of OX40 agonist ivuxolimab in advanced cancers. The assay was immunoSEQ multiplex PCR, and TCRdb's table has in-frame clones only and misses some. Seen here are 90,000 to 100,000 clones, 88% observed once, and the top ten hold about 0.82%. For this clone: Its matching antigen is unknown.

Study outcomes and limitations: In general, CD8+ T cells held more expanded clones than CD4+ did, on average.

People who had autoimmune disease history or systemic immunosuppression were excluded. The germline V gene has CDR1 DFQATT and CDR2 SNEGSKA (reference sequence). The CDR3 spans 11 residues. Trimming left V 0 bases short and J 12 bases short, with 8 bases between. The receptor comes from an adult with an advanced solid tumor such as melanoma, head and neck, liver or kidney cancer. This specimen consisted of CD4+ or CD8+ T cells sorted from blood, obtained in a trial of the OX40 agonist ivuxolimab. This chain links TRBV20-1 with TRBJ1-4; D is uncertain. The CDR3 loop reads CSARDRAQLFF. The DNA for the CDR3 is TGCAGTGCTAGAGATCGGGCACAACTGTTTTTT.